This T cell receptor beta chain is drawn from a study of blood T cell repertoires in COVID-19 (dated by TCRdb to 2018 to 2020). Concerning the study at large: Samples covering the acute and convalescent phases of COVID-19 were provided by collaborators in the United States, Italy and Spain. The material from the prospective study consisted of cDNA or gDNA derived from T cells, B-cell-depleted T cells, or PBMCs. Subjects who had been exposed to COVID-19, were actively infected with it, or had recovered from it provided the deeply sampled blood TCRbeta repertoires that made up the dataset. The repertoires were made available in a free public database intended to serve as a resource for research on the immune response to SARS-CoV-2. Samples came from the ongoing ImmuneRACE study (first 160 participants) plus 1,254 subjects from 6 global collaborators. A de-identified subject ID, COVID-19 status, age in years and sex were almost always included in the sample metadata. Where available, HLA class I and class II types were taken from metadata supplied by the sample provider and were not determined by assay-based typing.

TCRbeta CDR3 regions were amplified from genomic DNA by means of the immunoSEQ Assay, a bias-controlled multiplex PCR. On the study's bioinformatics: The number of nucleated cells in each sample was estimated from the amplification of reference gene primers within the assay. Sequence reads were collapsed and filtered to measure the absolute abundance of every unique TCRbeta CDR3 rearrangement. For each sample, productive Simpson clonality was calculated as the square root of Simpson's diversity index across productive rearrangements. TCRdb provides this immuneACCESS table in a form limited to in-frame rearrangements. Some clones are lacking; in checked studies, under half of them reflect an unresolved V gene, and why the rest are absent is not known. For V, J and clone size, that table is used; D and trimming come from the DNA. For this sample there are roughly 290,000 clones; roughly 85% appear just once. The ten largest clones take up roughly 6.3% of the sample.

This clone appeared a single time. Its antigen remains undetermined. It has no much larger one-base neighbor in the sample; base qualities were not kept. What the study reported, not specific to this receptor: How much clinical and demographic metadata was included differed by source and by participant, and the metadata was provided uncurated.

Enrolling through a virtual design, the prospective study's participants ranged in age from about 18 to 89 years and lived across about two dozen United States geographic areas. In the prospective study, cohorts were assigned on the basis of participant-reported clinical history obtained from a screening survey and a study questionnaire. For ImmuneRACE Cohort 3, a participant was defined as recovered based on two consecutive negative NP/OP PCR tests, clearance by a healthcare professional, or resolution of symptoms. In the prospective study, whole blood, serum and a nasopharyngeal or oropharyngeal swab were collected from each participant by mobile phlebotomists. Additional blood draws and questionnaires over a 2-month period could optionally be provided by prospective study participants. Blood samples from the prospective study were shipped frozen or at room temperature prior to DNA extraction.

The receptor was isolated from a woman in her thirties or forties who had recovered from COVID-19. The material sequenced was PBMCs or T cells enriched from blood (not recorded which).

The nucleotide sequence is TGTGCCAGCAGTTACAGGAGATCTGACAATCAGCCCCAGCATTTT. The encoded protein is CASSYRRSDNQPQHF. This chain joins TRBV6-5 to TRBJ1-5, with no confidently assigned D gene. Relative to germline, V is 2 bases shorter and J is 3 bases shorter, with 11 bases between their ends. There are 15 amino acids in the CDR3, from cysteine to phenylalanine inclusive. Only the CDR3 region is kept as DNA, spanning 45 bases read in frame from base 1. For CDR1 and CDR2, the germline V gene lists MNHEY and SVGAGI.